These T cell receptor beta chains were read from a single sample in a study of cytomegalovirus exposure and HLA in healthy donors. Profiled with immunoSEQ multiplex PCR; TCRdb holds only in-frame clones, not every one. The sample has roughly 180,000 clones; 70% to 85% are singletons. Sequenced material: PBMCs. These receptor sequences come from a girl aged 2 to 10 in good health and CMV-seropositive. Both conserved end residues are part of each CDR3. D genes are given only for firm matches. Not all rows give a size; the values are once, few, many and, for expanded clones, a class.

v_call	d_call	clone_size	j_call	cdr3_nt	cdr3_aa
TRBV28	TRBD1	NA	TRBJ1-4	TGTGCCAGCTCGCCGGGACAGCGAAATGAAAAACTGTTTTTT	CASSPGQRNEKLFF
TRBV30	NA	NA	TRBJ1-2	TGTGCCTGGACCCGGACAGTTACTCGGGGCTATGGCTACACCTTC	CAWTRTVTRGYGYTF
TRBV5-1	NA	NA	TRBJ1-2	TGCGCCAGCAGCCCCGGGACGGACTACCGAAGGTATGGCTACACCTTC	CASSPGTDYRRYGYTF
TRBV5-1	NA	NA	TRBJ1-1	TGCGCCAGCAGCCTGGGGGCGGGAGGTATCCGAGCTTTCTTT	CASSLGAGGIRAFF
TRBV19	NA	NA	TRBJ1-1	TGTGCCAGTAGTATTTATGGAAGGGCCCAGGGCGCTGAAGCTTTCTTT	CASSIYGRAQGAEAFF
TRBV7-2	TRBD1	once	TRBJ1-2	TGTGCCAGCAGCTTAGGGACAGGGCAAGGCTACACCTTC	CASSLGTGQGYTF
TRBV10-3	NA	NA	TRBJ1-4	TGTGCCATCAGTGATGGGGCTGCTAATGAAAAACTGTTTTTT	CAISDGAANEKLFF
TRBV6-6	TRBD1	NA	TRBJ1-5	TGTGCCAGCAGTCCCGGGACAGGGGTAAGCAATCAGCCCCAGCATTTT	CASSPGTGVSNQPQHF
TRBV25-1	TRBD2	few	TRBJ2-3	TGTGCCAGCAGTGAACGTCCCCTAGCGGGACACACAGATACGCAGTATTTT	CASSERPLAGHTDTQYF
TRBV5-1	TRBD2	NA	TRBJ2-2	TGCGCCAGCAGCTTTCGGCTAGCGGAGAACACCGGGGAGCTGTTTTTT	CASSFRLAENTGELFF
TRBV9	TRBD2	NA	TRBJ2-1	TGTGCCAGCAGCCCCCTTTCTGGGTTAGCGGGGTACAATGAGCAGTTCTTC	CASSPLSGLAGYNEQFF
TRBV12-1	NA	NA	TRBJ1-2	TGTGCCAGCAGCTTTCCCCGCCGGGACAGGGGGCCCTATGGCTACACCTTC	CASSFPRRDRGPYGYTF
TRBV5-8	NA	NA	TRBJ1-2	TGTGCCAGCAGCCCGGGACTGGTTAGAGGCTACACCTTC	CASSPGLVRGYTF
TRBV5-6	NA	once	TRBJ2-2	TGTGCCAGCAGCTTGGGGGCTCGGCTCGGCGCCGGGGAGCTGTTTTTT	CASSLGARLGAGELFF
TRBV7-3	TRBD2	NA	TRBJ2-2	TGTGCCAGCAGCTTAAGCTTAGGAGGGACTAGCGGGACCGGGGAGCTGTTTTTT	CASSLSLGGTSGTGELFF
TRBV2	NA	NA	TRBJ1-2	TGTGCCAGCAGAATCAAGACAGGCGTTAACTATGGCTACACCTTC	CASRIKTGVNYGYTF
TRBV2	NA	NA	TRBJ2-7	TGTGCCAGCAGAGAGGGCGATTACGAGCAGTACTTC	CASREGDYEQYF
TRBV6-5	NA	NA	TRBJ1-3	TGTGCCAGCACGCCGGGGGGAAACACCATATATTTT	CASTPGGNTIYF
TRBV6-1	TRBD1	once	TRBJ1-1	TGTGCCAGCAGAAGGGACAGAGAGAACACTGAAGCTTTCTTT	CASRRDRENTEAFF
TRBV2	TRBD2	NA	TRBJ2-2	TGTGCCAGCTACGAGACTAGCGGGGGGCCGAGGACCGGGGAGCTGTTTTTT	CASYETSGGPRTGELFF
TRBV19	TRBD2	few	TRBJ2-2	TGTGCCAGTATTTCGGGGGGCACCGGGGAGCTGTTTTTT	CASISGGTGELFF
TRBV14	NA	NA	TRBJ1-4	TGTGCCAGCAGCCGCGGTGCCGGACTGTTTTTT	CASSRGAGLFF
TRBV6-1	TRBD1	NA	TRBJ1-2	TGTGCCAGCAGTTTGACAGGGGAAAACTATGGCTACACCTTC	CASSLTGENYGYTF
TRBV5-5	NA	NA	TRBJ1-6	TGTGCCAGCAGCACACGAAAGAGGCGGCCGGTAAATTCACCCCTCCACTTT	CASSTRKRRPVNSPLHF
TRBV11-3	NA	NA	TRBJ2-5	TGTGCCAGCAGCTCCAGGGCGGACGAGACCCAGTACTTC	CASSSRADETQYF
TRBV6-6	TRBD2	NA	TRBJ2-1	TGTGCCAGCAGTTACCTAGCGGGGGCTACCGACAATGAGCAGTTCTTC	CASSYLAGATDNEQFF
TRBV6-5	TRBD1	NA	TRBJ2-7	TGTGCCAGCAGGATCGGCAGGGGGCCCATCAAGCAGTACTTC	CASRIGRGPIKQYF
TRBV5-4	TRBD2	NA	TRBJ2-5	TGTGCCAGCAGCTTGCCTACTGGCGGGAGGGCCCGATGGGAGACCCAGTACTTC	CASSLPTGGRARWETQYF
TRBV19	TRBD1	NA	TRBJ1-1	TGTGCCAGTAGTATAGCGAGGGGGCGGGACACTGAAGCTTTCTTT	CASSIARGRDTEAFF
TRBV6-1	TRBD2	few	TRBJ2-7	TGTGCCAGCAGTGCCTCAGGGAGGGACTACGAGCAGTACTTC	CASSASGRDYEQYF
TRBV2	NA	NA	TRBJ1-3	TGTGCCAGCAGGGCCGGGGGAAACACCATATATTTT	CASRAGGNTIYF
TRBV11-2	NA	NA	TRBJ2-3	TGTGCCAGCAGCTTAGCACTTTTCACAGATACGCAGTATTTT	CASSLALFTDTQYF
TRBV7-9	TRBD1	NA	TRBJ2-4	TGTGCCAGCAGCCCCAAGACAGGGGGGTGGGAAAACATTCAGTACTTC	CASSPKTGGWENIQYF
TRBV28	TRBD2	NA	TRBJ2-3	TGTGCCAGCAGTTGGCTCCTAGCGGGAAAGTCCACAGATACGCAGTATTTT	CASSWLLAGKSTDTQYF
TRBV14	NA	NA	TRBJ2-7	TGTGCCACTCCGCTAGGTCCCGAGCAGTACTTC	CATPLGPEQYF
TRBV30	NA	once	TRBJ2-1	TGTGCCTGGAGCGCCCGACTACTAGCCCCGTACAATGAGCAGTTCTTC	CAWSARLLAPYNEQFF
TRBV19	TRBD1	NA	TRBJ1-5	TGTGCCAGTAATAGGGACAGGGGCCCTTTGGGCAATCAGCCCCAGCATTTT	CASNRDRGPLGNQPQHF
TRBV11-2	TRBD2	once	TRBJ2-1	TGTGCCAGCAGCTTATCTAGCGGGGGAGCCTACAATGAGCAGTTCTTC	CASSLSSGGAYNEQFF
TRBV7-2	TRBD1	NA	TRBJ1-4	TGTGCCAGCAGCTTAGTGGGGACAGGGAGTAATGAAAAACTGTTTTTT	CASSLVGTGSNEKLFF
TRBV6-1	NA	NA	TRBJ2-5	TGTGCCAGCATGGAGACAGCCCGGGAGACCCAGTACTTC	CASMETARETQYF
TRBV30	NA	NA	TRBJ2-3	TGTGCCTGGAGCAGGGCGGTGAGCACAGATACGCAGTATTTT	CAWSRAVSTDTQYF
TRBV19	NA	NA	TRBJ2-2	TGTGCCAGTAGTACCGGGGGGCGAGGGAGCGGGGAGCTGTTTTTT	CASSTGGRGSGELFF
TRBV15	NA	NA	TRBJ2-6	TGTGCCACCAGCGGTAATCAGGGGTACCCCTCTGGGGCCAACGTCCTGACTTTC	CATSGNQGYPSGANVLTF
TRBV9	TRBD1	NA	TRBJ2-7	TGTGCCAGCAGCGCCCGGACAGGGGAAGAGCAGTACTTC	CASSARTGEEQYF
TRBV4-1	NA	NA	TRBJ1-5	TGCGCCAGCAGCCAATCTCCCCCGTACAGGGATAATCAGCCCCAGCATTTT	CASSQSPPYRDNQPQHF
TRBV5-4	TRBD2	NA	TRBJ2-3	TGTGCCAGCAGCATTGGACTCTCCGGGAGGGTTGCAGATACGCAGTATTTT	CASSIGLSGRVADTQYF
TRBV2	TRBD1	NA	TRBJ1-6	TGTGCCAGCAGTCGGGACAGGGCAACCTATAATTCACCCCTCCACTTT	CASSRDRATYNSPLHF
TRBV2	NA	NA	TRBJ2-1	TGTGCCAGCAGTGACCCCAGGGTCAATGAGCAGTTCTTC	CASSDPRVNEQFF
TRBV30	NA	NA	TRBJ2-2	TGTGCCTGGAGTGTACGTCAGGTCTTCGGCGGGGAGCTGTTTTTT	CAWSVRQVFGGELFF
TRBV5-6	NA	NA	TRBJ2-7	TGTGCCAGCAGCTGGGGGTCCACAGGGTGGGACGAGCAGTACTTC	CASSWGSTGWDEQYF